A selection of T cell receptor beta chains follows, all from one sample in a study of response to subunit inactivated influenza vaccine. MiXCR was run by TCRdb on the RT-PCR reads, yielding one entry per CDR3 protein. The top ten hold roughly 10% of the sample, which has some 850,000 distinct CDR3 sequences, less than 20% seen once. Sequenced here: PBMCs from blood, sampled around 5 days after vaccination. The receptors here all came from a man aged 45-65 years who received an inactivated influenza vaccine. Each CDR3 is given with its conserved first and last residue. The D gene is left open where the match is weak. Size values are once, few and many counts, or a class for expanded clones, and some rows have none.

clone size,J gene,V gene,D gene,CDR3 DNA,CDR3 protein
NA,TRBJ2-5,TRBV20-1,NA,TGCAGTGCTAGAGCTCCCAGCGGCGGGATCGTGCGAGAGACCCAGTACTTC,CSARAPSGGIVRETQYF
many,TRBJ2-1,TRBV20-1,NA,TGCAGTGCTAGTGATCTCGGGTTCTACTACAATGAGCAGTTCTTC,CSASDLGFYYNEQFF
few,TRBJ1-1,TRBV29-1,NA,TGCAGCGTTGTTCCCCAATTCACTGAAGCTTTCTTT,CSVVPQFTEAFF
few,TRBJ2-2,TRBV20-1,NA,TGCAGTGCTAAGGGGGGCACCGGGGAGCTGTTTTTT,CSAKGGTGELFF
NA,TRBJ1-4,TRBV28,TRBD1,TGTGCCAGCAGTTTATCGACAGGGTTGCGGGAAAAACTGTTTTTT,CASSLSTGLREKLFF
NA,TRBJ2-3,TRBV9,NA,TGTGCCAGCAGCGTAGCTGTGACTAGGGGGTCCGATACGCAGTATTTT,CASSVAVTRGSDTQYF
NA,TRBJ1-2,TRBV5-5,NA,TGTGCCAGCACCCAGACGAACTATGGCTACACCTTC,CASTQTNYGYTF
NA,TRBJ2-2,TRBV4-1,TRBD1,TGCGCCAGCAGCCGTATCGGTCTAGGGGGCCTCACCGGGGAGCTGTTTTTT,CASSRIGLGGLTGELFF
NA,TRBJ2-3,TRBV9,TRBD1,TGTGCCAGCAGCGAGGGGGCCGGGACATCTAGCACAGATACGCAGTATTTT,CASSEGAGTSSTDTQYF
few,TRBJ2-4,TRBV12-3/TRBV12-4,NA,TGTGCCAGCAGAAATAGCGGCATAGCCAAAAACATTCAGTACTTC,CASRNSGIAKNIQYF
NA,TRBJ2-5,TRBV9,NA,TGTGCCAGCAGCGTAGCTGTGGGGGAAGAGACCCAGTACTTC,CASSVAVGEETQYF
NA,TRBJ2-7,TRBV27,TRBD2,TGTGCCAGCAGTTTAAACGGGAGGACACGCTACGAGCAGTACTTC,CASSLNGRTRYEQYF
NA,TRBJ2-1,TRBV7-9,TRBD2,TGTGCCAGCAGCTTGACTAGCGGGGGGACCTACAATGAGCAGTTCTTC,CASSLTSGGTYNEQFF
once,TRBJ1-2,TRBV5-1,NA,TGCGCCAGCAGCTTGGTGGGTCCAGGGAGCTATGGCTACACCTTC,CASSLVGPGSYGYTF
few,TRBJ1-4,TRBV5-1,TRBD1,TGCGCCAGCAGCGTAGACAGGGAAGGTGAAAAACTGTTTTTT,CASSVDREGEKLFF
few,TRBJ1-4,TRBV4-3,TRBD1,TGCGCCAGCAGCCAAGATCAAGGGACAGGGGAAAAACTGTTTTTT,CASSQDQGTGEKLFF
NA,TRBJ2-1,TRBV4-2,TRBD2,TGTGCCAGCAGCCAAGAAAGCGGGAGTCAGGATGAGCAGTTCTTC,CASSQESGSQDEQFF
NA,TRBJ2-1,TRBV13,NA,TGTGCCAGCAGCCTCAAATGGCTTTACAATGAGCAGTTCTTC,CASSLKWLYNEQFF
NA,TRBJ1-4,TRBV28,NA,TGTGCCAGCAGTTTACCTTACAGGGCATCGAATGAAAAACTGTTTTTT,CASSLPYRASNEKLFF
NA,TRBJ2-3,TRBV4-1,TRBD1,TGCGCCAGCAGGCTCCGGGACAGGGTTGTAGATACGCAGTATTTT,CASRLRDRVVDTQYF
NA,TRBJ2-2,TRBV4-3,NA,TGCGCCAGCAGCCAAGTGGCGGGATACCCCACCGGGGAGCTGTTTTTT,CASSQVAGYPTGELFF
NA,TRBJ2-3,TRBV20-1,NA,TGCAGTGCTAGTTCCATGGCGCCGTCTAGCACAGATACGCAGTATTTT,CSASSMAPSSTDTQYF
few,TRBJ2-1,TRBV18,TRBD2,TGTGCCAGCTCACCTGTGGCTAGCGGGGGCTACAATGAGCAGTTCTTC,CASSPVASGGYNEQFF
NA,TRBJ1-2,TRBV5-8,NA,TGTGCCAGCAGCTTGGGGCAGGGGTTACACTATGGCTACACCTTC,CASSLGQGLHYGYTF
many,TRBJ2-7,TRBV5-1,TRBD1,TGCGCCAGCAGTTCTCTTACCGGGACAGGGGTGGGAGAGCAGTACTTC,CASSSLTGTGVGEQYF
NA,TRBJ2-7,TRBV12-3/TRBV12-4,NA,TGTGCCAGCAGTTTAGGACAGGGAGGTTTGTACGAGCAGTACTTC,CASSLGQGGLYEQYF
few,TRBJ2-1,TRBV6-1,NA,TGTGCCAGCAGCGATGACGGCCTGAGCTCCTACAATGAGCAGTTCTTC,CASSDDGLSSYNEQFF
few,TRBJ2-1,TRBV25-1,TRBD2,TGTGCCAGCAGTGGGGGACTAGCGGGATTACAGTTCTTC,CASSGGLAGLQFF
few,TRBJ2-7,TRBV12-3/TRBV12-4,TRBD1,TGTGCCAGTGGGACAGGGGCCTACGAGCAGTACTTC,CASGTGAYEQYF
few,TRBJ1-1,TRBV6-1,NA,TGTGCCAGCAGTGAATGGGGGGATTCTGAAGCTTTCTTT,CASSEWGDSEAFF
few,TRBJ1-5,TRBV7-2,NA,TGTGCCAGCAGCTTAGGTTGGGACCAGCCCCAGCATTTT,CASSLGWDQPQHF
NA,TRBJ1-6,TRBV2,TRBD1,TGTGCCAGCAGTGAAGACAGGGGACCTTATAAACCCCTCCACTTT,CASSEDRGPYKPLHF
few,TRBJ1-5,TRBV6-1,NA,TGTGCCAGCAGTGGACAGGTGGGGATCGTTGTACAGCCCCAGCATTTT,CASSGQVGIVVQPQHF
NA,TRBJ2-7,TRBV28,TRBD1,TGTGCCAGCAGTTCCCTGGGACAGGGGGCGATGAACGAGCAGTACTTC,CASSSLGQGAMNEQYF
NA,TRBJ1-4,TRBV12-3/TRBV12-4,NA,TGTGCCAGCAGCCGAAGGGGGTCTTGGGATGAAAAACTGTTTTTT,CASSRRGSWDEKLFF
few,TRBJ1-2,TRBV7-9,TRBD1,TGTGCCAGCAGCAACCACAGGGGCGGCTACACCTTC,CASSNHRGGYTF
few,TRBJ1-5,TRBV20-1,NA,TGCAGTGCCGCGGAGGTTAGCAATCAGCCCCAGCATTTT,CSAAEVSNQPQHF